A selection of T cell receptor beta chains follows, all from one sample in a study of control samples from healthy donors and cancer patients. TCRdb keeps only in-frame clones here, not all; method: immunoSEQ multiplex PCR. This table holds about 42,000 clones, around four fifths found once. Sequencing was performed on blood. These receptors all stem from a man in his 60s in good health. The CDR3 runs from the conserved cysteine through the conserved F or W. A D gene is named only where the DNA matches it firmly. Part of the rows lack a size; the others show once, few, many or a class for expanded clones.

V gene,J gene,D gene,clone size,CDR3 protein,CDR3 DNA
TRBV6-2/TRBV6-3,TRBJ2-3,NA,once,CASSYGAVSTDTQYF,TGTGCCAGCAGTTACGGCGCGGTAAGCACAGATACGCAGTATTTT
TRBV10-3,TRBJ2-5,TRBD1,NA,CASRGTGIETQYF,TGTGCCAGCCGAGGGACAGGGATAGAGACCCAGTACTTC
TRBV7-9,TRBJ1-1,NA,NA,CASSPLDLRAFF,TGTGCCAGCAGCCCCTTGGATCTCCGAGCTTTCTTT
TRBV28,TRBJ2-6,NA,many,CASSGPGVSGANVLTF,TGTGCCAGCAGTGGCCCCGGGGTCTCTGGGGCCAACGTCCTGACTTTC
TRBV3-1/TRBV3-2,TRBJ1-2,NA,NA,CASSLQGRAGYTF,TGTGCCAGCAGCCTACAGGGAAGGGCTGGCTACACCTTC
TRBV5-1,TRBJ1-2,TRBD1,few,CASSLETGLVGYTF,TGCGCCAGCAGCTTGGAGACAGGGCTGGTTGGCTACACCTTC
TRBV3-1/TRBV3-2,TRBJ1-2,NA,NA,CASSEGQRVGYTF,TGTGCCAGCAGCGAGGGACAAAGGGTAGGCTACACCTTC
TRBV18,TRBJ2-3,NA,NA,CASSPSTARSTDTQYF,TGTGCCAGCTCACCCTCGACAGCAAGAAGCACAGATACGCAGTATTTT
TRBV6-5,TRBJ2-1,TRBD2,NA,CASRQTSGGYNEQFF,TGTGCCAGCAGGCAGACTAGCGGGGGGTACAATGAGCAGTTCTTC
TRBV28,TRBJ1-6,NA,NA,CASSPPRREESPLHF,TGTGCCAGCAGTCCGCCGCGCAGGGAGGAGTCACCCCTCCACTTT
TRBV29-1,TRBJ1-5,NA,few,CSVVTGVNSNQPQHF,TGCAGCGTTGTTACAGGAGTTAATAGCAATCAGCCCCAGCATTTT
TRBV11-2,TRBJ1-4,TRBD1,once,CASSLSNLRTGTEKLFF,TGTGCCAGCAGCTTATCCAACCTCCGGACAGGGACTGAAAAACTGTTTTTT
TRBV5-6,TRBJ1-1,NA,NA,CASSLADGTEAFF,TGTGCCAGCAGCTTGGCCGATGGCACTGAAGCTTTCTTT
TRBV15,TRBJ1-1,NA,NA,CATSGLDLEAFF,TGTGCCACCAGCGGACTGGACTTAGAAGCTTTCTTT
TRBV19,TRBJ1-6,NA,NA,CASSILGNSPLHF,TGTGCCAGTAGTATCCTCGGCAATTCACCCCTCCACTTT
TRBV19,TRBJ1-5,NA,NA,CASSKVSVSNQPQHF,TGTGCCAGTAGTAAGGTGTCAGTTAGCAATCAGCCCCAGCATTTT
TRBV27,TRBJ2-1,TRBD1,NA,CASSPAGTGLDEQFF,TGTGCCAGCAGTCCTGCCGGGACAGGTTTAGATGAGCAGTTCTTC
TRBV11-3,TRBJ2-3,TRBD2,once,CASSLRGGRAADTQYF,TGTGCCAGCAGCTTAAGAGGCGGGAGGGCCGCAGATACGCAGTATTTT
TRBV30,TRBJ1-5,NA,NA,CAWSVPGNNQPQHF,TGTGCCTGGAGTGTCCCAGGAAACAATCAGCCCCAGCATTTT
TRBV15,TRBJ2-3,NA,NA,CATSRGGAGSTDTQYF,TGTGCCACCAGCAGAGGTGGGGCGGGAAGCACAGATACGCAGTATTTT
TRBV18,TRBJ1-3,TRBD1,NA,CASSRDRANTIYF,TGTGCCAGCTCTCGGGACAGAGCGAACACCATATATTTT
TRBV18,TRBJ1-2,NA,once,CASSPPTYGYTF,TGTGCCAGCTCACCACCTACCTATGGCTACACCTTC
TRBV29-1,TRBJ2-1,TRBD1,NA,CSVRDRLSEQFF,TGCAGCGTTCGGGACAGGTTAAGTGAGCAGTTCTTC
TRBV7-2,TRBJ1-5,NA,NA,CASSFGSNQPQHF,TGTGCCAGCAGCTTTGGGAGCAATCAGCCCCAGCATTTT
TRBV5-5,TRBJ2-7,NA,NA,CASSWTTYEQYF,TGTGCCAGCAGCTGGACTACTTACGAGCAGTACTTC
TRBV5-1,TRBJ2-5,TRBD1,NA,CASSVQGGQETQYF,TGCGCCAGCAGCGTACAGGGGGGCCAAGAGACCCAGTACTTC
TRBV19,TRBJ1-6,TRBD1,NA,CASSPETGRNSPLHF,TGTGCCAGTAGTCCCGAGACAGGGAGGAATTCACCCCTCCACTTT
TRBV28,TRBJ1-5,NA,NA,CASIQGPSNQPQHF,TGTGCCAGCATTCAGGGCCCTAGCAATCAGCCCCAGCATTTT
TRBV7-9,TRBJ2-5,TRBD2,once,CASSPVTSGNQETQYF,TGTGCCAGCAGCCCAGTGACTAGCGGCAACCAAGAGACCCAGTACTTC
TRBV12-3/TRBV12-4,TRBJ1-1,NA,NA,CASSLETLLPAFF,TGTGCCAGCAGTCTAGAGACCCTACTTCCAGCTTTCTTT
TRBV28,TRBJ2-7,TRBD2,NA,CASRRLAGTHEQYF,TGTGCCAGCAGACGACTAGCGGGAACCCACGAGCAGTACTTC
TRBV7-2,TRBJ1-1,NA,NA,CASSLVGATGNTEAFF,TGTGCCAGCAGCTTAGTTGGGGCGACAGGGAACACTGAAGCTTTCTTT
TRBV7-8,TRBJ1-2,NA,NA,CASSLRDAYGYTF,TGTGCCAGCAGCTTACGGGACGCCTATGGCTACACCTTC
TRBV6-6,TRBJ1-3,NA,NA,CASSTGGSKGNTIYF,TGTGCCAGCAGTACCGGGGGTTCGAAGGGAAACACCATATATTTT
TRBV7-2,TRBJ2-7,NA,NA,CASRTHGGNYEQYF,TGTGCCAGCAGAACCCATGGGGGTAACTACGAGCAGTACTTC
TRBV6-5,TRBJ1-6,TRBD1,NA,CASFDRGNSPLHF,TGTGCCAGCTTTGACAGGGGTAATTCACCCCTCCACTTT
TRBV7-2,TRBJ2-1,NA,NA,CASSLVPRRRNEQFF,TGTGCCAGCAGCTTAGTCCCCCGGCGTCGCAATGAGCAGTTCTTC
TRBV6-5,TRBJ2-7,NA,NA,CASSYDGRASEQYF,TGTGCCAGCAGTTACGACGGCAGGGCGTCCGAGCAGTACTTC
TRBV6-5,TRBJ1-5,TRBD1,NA,CASSRDRFGNQPQHF,TGTGCCAGCAGCCGGGACAGGTTTGGAAATCAGCCCCAGCATTTT
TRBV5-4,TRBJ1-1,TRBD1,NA,CASSPTGLRTEAFF,TGTGCCAGCAGTCCGACAGGGTTGCGGACTGAAGCTTTCTTT
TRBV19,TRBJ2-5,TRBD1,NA,CASSRRDREETQYF,TGTGCCAGTAGCAGAAGGGACAGGGAAGAGACCCAGTACTTC
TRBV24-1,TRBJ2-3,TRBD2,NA,CATSDLCGGGRADTQYF,TGTGCCACCAGTGATTTGTGCGGGGGGGGCCGGGCAGATACGCAGTATTTT